These 22 T cell receptor beta chains came from one sample sequenced in a study of T cell responses to AZD1222 COVID-19 vaccine. The method was immunoSEQ multiplex PCR; TCRdb's version includes in-frame clones alone and lacks a portion of them. The sample yields fewer than 200,000 clones, over 85% seen once. The specimen was peripheral blood, collected on day 0 of AZD1222 vaccination. These receptor sequences come from an adult in good health.

The chain employs TRBV12-3 or TRBV12-4 and TRBJ1-3; D is unresolved. The CDR3 has 13 amino acids. Trimming pared 5 bases from V and 3 bases from J, leaving 8 bases between. The CDR3 loop is CASSQVDGNTIYF. CDR3 in DNA: TGTGCCAGCAGTCAAGTAGATGGAAACACCATATATTTT.

This chain uses TRBV7-6 with TRBJ2-2; 10 bases match TRBD1. The CDR3 consists of 15 residues. The germline CDR1 and CDR2 sequences are SGHVS and FNYEAQ. Germline trimming cut 4 bases from V and 4 bases from J; bases unmatched to any gene: 3. The CDR3 DNA sequence: TGTGCCAGCAGCTCGACAGGGGGCCCCACCGGGGAGCTGTTTTTT. Protein sequence: CASSSTGGPTGELFF.

The J gene is TRBJ2-1, the V gene TRBV19; D remains ambiguous. The CDR3 is made up of 13 amino acids. Germline values: CDR1 LNHDA, CDR2 SQIVND (reference sequence). V lost 1 base, J lost 3 bases, and 4 bases lay in between. The CDR3 reads CASSIVNYNEQFF. The CDR3 DNA sequence: TGTGCCAGTAGTATAGTGAACTACAATGAGCAGTTCTTC.

The chain uses TRBV6-5 and TRBJ2-7, with D uncertain. In germline, CDR1 is MNHEY, CDR2 SVGAGI. Trimming took 0 bases from V and 3 from J, leaving 9 bases between them. The CDR3 is 14 amino acids. The DNA for the CDR3 is TGTGCCAGCAGTTACTCGAAAAGTTTCTACGAGCAGTACTTC. This encodes CASSYSKSFYEQYF.

The chain links TRBV5-1 to TRBJ2-3; D may be TRBD1 (5 bases). The V end lost 5 bases, the J end lost 0 bases, and 7 bases lay between the germline ends. Germline V gene data show CDR1 as SGHRS and CDR2 as YFSETQ. This CDR3 is 13 amino acids long. The CDR3 here is CASRTASTDTQYF. CDR3 nucleotide sequence: TGCGCCAGCAGGACAGCTAGCACAGATACGCAGTATTTT. Full variable domain (rest looked up from reference TRBV5-1 and TRBJ2-3): KAGVTQTPRYLIKTRGQQVTLSCSPISGHRSVSWYQQTPGQGLQFLFEYFSETQRNKGNFPGRFSGRQFSNSRSEMNVSTLELGDSALYLCASRTASTDTQYFGPGTRLTVL.

The V call is TRBV18, the J call TRBJ1-3, with 10 bases fitting TRBD1. The CDR3 length is 16 residues. V dropped 6 bases and J dropped 7; count of bases not matched to a gene: 12. Germline-derived CDR1 and CDR2 are KGHSH and LQKENI. CDR3 coding DNA: TGTGCCAGCTCCTTGAAAAATCCGGGACAGGGGAACACCATATATTTT. Amino acid sequence: CASSLKNPGQGNTIYF.

The chain combines TRBV3-1 (or the pseudogene TRBV3-2) with TRBJ2-7; TRBD2 aligns across 8 bases. The CDR3 runs to 15 residues. Germline CDR1 reads LGHDT; CDR2 reads YNNKEL (reference sequence). V gave up 4 bases and J gave up 3 bases; unmatched junction bases: 8. The CDR3 protein is CASSPELAALYEQYF. The CDR3 DNA is TGTGCCAGCAGCCCAGAACTAGCGGCTCTCTACGAGCAGTACTTC.

The J gene is TRBJ2-7, the V gene TRBV6-1; 9 bases match TRBD1. Germline V gene sequence: CDR1 MNHNS, CDR2 SASEGT. The trim removed 0 bases at V and 1 base at J, leaving 13 bases unmatched. CDR3 length: 19 residues. CDR3 in amino acids: CASSEAKLRDRAHSYEQYF. The CDR3 region has the DNA TGTGCCAGCAGTGAAGCTAAGTTACGGGACAGGGCCCATTCCTACGAGCAGTACTTC.

V gene TRBV29-1 combines with J gene TRBJ2-5; D unclear. This CDR3 spans 11 amino acids. CDR1 is SQVTM, CDR2 ANQGSEA, per germline. V gave up 4 bases and J gave up 5 bases, with 8 bases separating them. The CDR3 loop is CSVGTGETQYF. In nucleotides, the CDR3 is TGCAGCGTTGGGACGGGCGAGACCCAGTACTTC. Full variable domain (rest looked up from reference TRBV29-1 and TRBJ2-5): SAVISQKPSRDICQRGTSLTIQCQVDSQVTMMFWYRQQPGQSLTLIATANQGSEATYESGFVIDKFPISRPNLTFSTLTVSNMSPEDSSIYLCSVGTGETQYFGPGTRLLVL.

This sequence joins TRBV10-3 and TRBJ2-3, with 9 positions matching TRBD1. CDR1 ENHRY and CDR2 SYGVKD come from the germline V gene. This CDR3 contains 13 residues. V trimming: 11 bases; J trimming: 0 bases; junction bases outside the gene matches: 3. CDR3 bases: TGTGCCGTAGGGACAGGGAGCACAGATACGCAGTATTTT. Its translation: CAVGTGSTDTQYF.

The CDR3 region is CASTRLAGGERSSYEQYF. The DNA for the CDR3 is TGTGCCAGCACCAGACTAGCGGGAGGCGAAAGGAGCTCCTACGAGCAGTACTTC. The chain joins TRBV5-4 to TRBJ2-7, with TRBD2 matching over 13 bases. J was trimmed by 0 bases and V by 6 bases; bases with no gene match: 12. The CDR3 runs 18 residues. Germline CDR1 SGHNT, CDR2 YYREEE (reference sequence).

The rearrangement joins TRBV11-2 to TRBJ2-2; TRBD2 matches at 16 bases. The germline CDR1 and CDR2 sequences are SGHAT and FQNNGV. The CDR3 runs to 15 residues. The V segment lost 5 bases and the J segment 6 bases; nucleotides outside the gene matches: 0. CDR3 protein: CASSGTSGRAGELFF. CDR3 in DNA: TGTGCCAGCAGCGGGACTAGCGGGAGGGCCGGGGAGCTGTTTTTT.

The chain employs TRBV6-1 and TRBJ2-7, with TRBD2 identical over 8 bases. The CDR3 consists of 16 residues. Losses at the gene ends were 4 bases for V and 3 bases for J; bases not matched to a gene: 11. Germline CDR1 reads MNHNS; CDR2 reads SASEGT. CDR3 nucleotides: TGTGCCAGCAGTGGGGGCTCAGCGGGAGAGCTCTACGAGCAGTACTTC. Its translation: CASSGGSAGELYEQYF.

This chain links TRBV21-1 with TRBJ2-1; TRBD2 is taken as the D call from the table, unchecked against the DNA. TRBV21-1 is designated a pseudogene. This CDR3 has 21 residues. This chain's CDR3 is CASFLSDPGTSGRVRGNEQFF. CDR3 DNA: TGTGCCAGTTTTCTCTCTGACCCCGGGACTAGCGGGAGGGTCCGGGGGAATGAGCAGTTCTTC.

This chain uses TRBV5-4 with TRBJ1-1, with no clear D. V gave up 1 base and J gave up 0 bases, with 10 bases separating them. CDR1 SGHNT and CDR2 YYREEE come from the germline V gene (reference sequence). This CDR3 region has 15 residues. The CDR3 region is CASSLSVDLNTEAFF. CDR3 nucleotides: TGTGCCAGCAGCTTGTCAGTGGACCTGAACACTGAAGCTTTCTTT.

The chain employs TRBV9 and TRBJ2-2; 7 bases line up with TRBD1. Germline assignment: CDR1 SGDLS and CDR2 YYNGEE. V was clipped by 0 bases and J by 5 bases; unmatched bases: 10. The CDR3 is 17 amino acids. The CDR3, as DNA: TGTGCCAGCAGCGTAGAGGGATGGGACAGCCATACCGGGGAGCTGTTTTTT. This translates into CASSVEGWDSHTGELFF.

On this clone: The identical CDR3 is also encoded by other nucleotide sequences in the sample. The chain uses TRBV29-1 and TRBJ1-2; D remains unclear. Germline V gene data show CDR1 as SQVTM and CDR2 as ANQGSEA. This CDR3 has 13 residues. Trimming shortened V by 3 bases and J by 2 bases, and 10 bases separated the two germline ends. In DNA, the CDR3 is TGCAGCGTTGAGGGCGGAGGAAACTATGGCTACACCTTC. This gives the protein CSVEGGGNYGYTF. The whole variable domain, filled in from reference TRBV29-1 and TRBJ1-2, reads SAVISQKPSRDICQRGTSLTIQCQVDSQVTMMFWYRQQPGQSLTLIATANQGSEATYESGFVIDKFPISRPNLTFSTLTVSNMSPEDSSIYLCSVEGGGNYGYTFGSGTRLTVV.

The rearrangement joins TRBV5-5 to TRBJ1-1; D might be TRBD1 (5 bases). Trimming shortened V by 0 bases and J by 0 bases, and 9 bases separated the two germline ends. The germline CDR1 and CDR2 sequences are SGHKS and YYEKEE (reference sequence). This CDR3 has 15 residues. The CDR3 protein is CASSLGGLMNTEAFF. The DNA for the CDR3 is TGTGCCAGCAGCTTGGGGGGACTCATGAACACTGAAGCTTTCTTT. The full variable domain, its missing parts supplied by reference TRBV5-5 and TRBJ1-1, is DAGVTQSPTHLIKTRGQQVTLRCSPISGHKSVSWYQQVLGQGPQFIFQYYEKEERGRGNFPDRFSARQFPNYSSELNVNALLLGDSALYLCASSLGGLMNTEAFFGQGTRLTVV.

V is TRBV5-1 and J is TRBJ1-1, with D maybe TRBD1 (5 bases). The V gene's germline CDR1 is SGHRS and CDR2 YFSETQ. This CDR3 comprises 14 residues. Trimming took off 5 bases at V and 0 bases at J, with 11 bases between the two ends. CDR3 DNA: TGCGCCAGCAGTGGAGGGGAATTGAACACTGAAGCTTTCTTT. Translation: CASSGGELNTEAFF. The whole variable domain, filled in from reference TRBV5-1 and TRBJ1-1, reads KAGVTQTPRYLIKTRGQQVTLSCSPISGHRSVSWYQQTPGQGLQFLFEYFSETQRNKGNFPGRFSGRQFSNSRSEMNVSTLELGDSALYLCASSGGELNTEAFFGQGTRLTVV.

The rearrangement links TRBV7-9 to TRBJ1-4; D is undetermined. V lost 5 bases, J lost 2 bases, and 6 bases lay in between. From germline, CDR1 is SEHNR and CDR2 FQNEAQ (reference sequence). This CDR3 has 13 residues. The CDR3 loop reads CASSRSTNEKLFF. CDR3 in DNA: TGTGCCAGCAGCCGGTCGACTAATGAAAAACTGTTTTTT.

The chain uses TRBV4-1 and TRBJ2-1, with TRBD2 matching over 9 bases. Per the germline V gene, CDR1 is MGHRA and CDR2 is YSYEKL. Trimming at V came to 3 bases and at J to 5 bases, leaving 5 bases not matched to a gene. The CDR3 covers 15 residues. CDR3 protein: CASSHRTSANNEQFF. CDR3 nucleotides: TGCGCCAGCAGCCATCGGACTAGCGCAAACAATGAGCAGTTCTTC.

The chain uses TRBV2 and TRBJ2-7; possible D gene TRBD1, 5 bases. Germline V lookup: CDR1 SNHLY, CDR2 FYNNEI. The CDR3 loop spans 11 amino acids. With 8 bases removed from V and 6 bases from J, the gap between germline ends came to 11 bases. The CDR3 loop is CASQTGREQYF. The DNA for the CDR3 is TGTGCCAGCCAAACAGGCCGCGAGCAGTACTTC.